The 30 T cell receptor beta chains below come from one sample, sequenced in a study of blood T cell repertoires in COVID-19 (dated by TCRdb to the early 2020s). The method behind the library was the immunoSEQ multiplex PCR assay. The clones in this table, taken by TCRdb from immuneACCESS, are in-frame only. Not every clone is retained; where verified, under half of the shortfall comes from an unresolved V gene, and the cause of the rest is unknown. Recorded for this sample are some 76,000 clones; around 89% of them occurred a single time. Of the sample, less than 0.65% is held by the ten largest clones. Sequenced material: peripheral blood. These receptors were collected from a man in his fifties or sixties with acute or convalescent COVID-19.

V and J are TRBV19 and TRBJ2-7, with 8 positions matching TRBD1. Germline V gene data show CDR1 as LNHDA and CDR2 as SQIVND (reference sequence). After removal of 6 bases from V and 5 bases from J, the junction contained 9 bases not matched to a gene. The CDR3 contains 14 residues. Here the CDR3 DNA reads TGTGCCAGTAGGGAGACAGGGGAGCGGGACGAGCAGTACTTC. Its protein product is CASRETGERDEQYF.

The chain is built from TRBV5-1 and TRBJ2-7; possibly TRBD1 for D (5 bases). This CDR3 spans 14 amino acids. The ends were cut back, 3 bases at V and 5 bases at J, with 15 bases in the middle. The germline V gene has CDR1 SGHRS and CDR2 YFSETQ. CDR3 bases: TGCGCCAGCAGCTATGATAGGGGTCTCAACGAGCAGTACTTC. This sequence encodes CASSYDRGLNEQYF. The whole variable domain, filled in from reference TRBV5-1 and TRBJ2-7, reads KAGVTQTPRYLIKTRGQQVTLSCSPISGHRSVSWYQQTPGQGLQFLFEYFSETQRNKGNFPGRFSGRQFSNSRSEMNVSTLELGDSALYLCASSYDRGLNEQYFGPGTRLTVT.

The chain uses TRBV13 and TRBJ1-1, with D possibly being TRBD1 (5 bases). The CDR3 runs to 14 residues. Trimming took off 2 bases at V and 1 base at J, with 8 bases between the two ends. CDR1 PRHDT and CDR2 FYEKMQ come from the germline V gene (reference sequence). The CDR3 sequence is CASSLLGRNTEAFF. In nucleotides, the CDR3 is TGTGCCAGCAGCTTATTGGGGCGGAACACTGAAGCTTTCTTT.

The chain carries TRBV30 and TRBJ1-1; no definite D call. The V gene's germline CDR1 is GTSNPN and CDR2 SVGIG (reference sequence). The CDR3 contains 13 residues. V lost 3 bases and J lost 5, with 13 bases in between. The CDR3 DNA is TGTGCCTGGAGCCGACATAGGGAGACTGAAGCTTTCTTT. This codes for CAWSRHRETEAFF.

The CDR3 is CASSYSPSAAETQYF. In nucleotides, the CDR3 is TGTGCCAGCAGTTACTCCCCATCGGCAGCGGAGACCCAGTACTTC. The chain couples TRBV6-5 to TRBJ2-5; D is undetermined. The V gene lost 0 bases and the J gene lost 5 bases, with 13 bases spanning the gap. This CDR3 has 15 amino acids. Germline CDR1 is MNHEY and CDR2 is SVGAGI.

This rearrangement joins TRBV5-4 to TRBJ2-1, with a weak D call TRBD2 (5 bases). The CDR3 has 15 amino acids. V lost 4 bases and J lost 5, with 16 bases in between. From germline, CDR1 is SGHNT and CDR2 YYREEE (reference sequence). CDR3 DNA sequence: TGTGCCAGCAGCAAGGATCTAGCAGATAACAATGAGCAGTTCTTC. Translated, it gives CASSKDLADNNEQFF.

This clone was observed once. The chain couples TRBV9 to TRBJ1-5; D call uncertain. Germline assignment: CDR1 SGDLS and CDR2 YYNGEE. The CDR3 extends over 13 amino acids. V was pared by 4 bases and J by 0 bases, with 5 bases between. The CDR3 DNA reads TGTGCCAGCAGCACATATAGCAATCAGCCCCAGCATTTT. Translated, it gives CASSTYSNQPQHF.

The gene calls are TRBV7-9 and TRBJ2-3; 10 bases fit TRBD1. The CDR3 covers 17 residues. CDR1 and CDR2 from the germline V gene are SEHNR and FQNEAQ (reference sequence). V was clipped by 3 bases and J by 4 bases; unmatched bases: 10. This CDR3 reads CASSFKSGTGESDTQYF. CDR3 in DNA: TGTGCCAGCAGCTTCAAATCCGGGACAGGGGAGTCAGATACGCAGTATTTT.

The chain employs TRBV24-1 and TRBJ2-3, with D tentatively TRBD2 (6 bases). The V end lost 3 bases, the J end lost 1 base, and 10 bases lay between the germline ends. The CDR3 is made up of 15 amino acids. CDR1 is KGHDR and CDR2 is SFDVKD in the germline V gene. The CDR3 DNA sequence: TGTGCCACCAGTGATGGAGGGCCAGGCACAGATACGCAGTATTTT. Translation gives CATSDGGPGTDTQYF.

This clone was counted once. The chain employs TRBV6-2 or TRBV6-3 and TRBJ1-6; a weak D match, TRBD1 (6 bases). Germline CDR1 is MNHEY and CDR2 is SVGEGT. V lost 2 bases and J 0 bases, leaving 17 bases between the germline ends. The CDR3 covers 19 residues. The CDR3 region is CASSYVPGARSSYNSPLHF. CDR3 DNA sequence: TGTGCCAGCAGTTACGTTCCAGGGGCCAGGAGCTCCTATAATTCACCCCTCCACTTT.

This clone was counted once. The V gene is TRBV7-9, the J gene TRBJ1-2; the D is unclear. In germline, CDR1 is SEHNR, CDR2 FQNEAQ (reference sequence). The CDR3 spans 14 residues. Trimming took off 1 base at V and 5 bases at J, with 11 bases between the two ends. The CDR3, as DNA: TGTGCCAGCAGCTTAGAGGCACTCGGGTATGGCTACACCTTC. It translates to CASSLEALGYGYTF. Looking up the rest from reference TRBV7-9 and TRBJ1-2 gives the full variable domain: DTGVSQNPRHKITKRGQNVTFRCDPISEHNRLYWYRQTLGQGPEFLTYFQNEAQLEKSRLLSDRFSAERPKGSFSTLEIQRTEQGDSAMYLCASSLEALGYGYTFGSGTRLTVV.

The V gene is TRBV19, the J gene TRBJ1-1; D is ambiguous. Germline V lookup: CDR1 LNHDA, CDR2 SQIVND (reference sequence). The CDR3 runs 15 residues. The V end lost 5 bases, the J end lost 1 base, and 14 bases lay between the germline ends. The CDR3 loop is CASSLRSSRNTEAFF. CDR3 bases: TGTGCCAGTAGTCTCAGGTCCTCGAGGAACACTGAAGCTTTCTTT. The variable domain in full, completed from reference TRBV19 and TRBJ1-1, reads DGGITQSPKYLFRKEGQNVTLSCEQNLNHDAMYWYRQDPGQGLRLIYYSQIVNDFQKGDIAEGYSVSREKKESFPLTVTSAQKNPTAFYLCASSLRSSRNTEAFFGQGTRLTVV.

This chain connects TRBV9 to TRBJ2-6; D perhaps matches TRBD1 (5 bases). CDR1 and CDR2 from the germline V gene are SGDLS and YYNGEE. The CDR3 has 14 residues. The germline V and J ends were trimmed by 3 bases and 4 bases, with 8 bases remaining between them. The CDR3 reads CASSGQSGANVLTF. The CDR3 DNA sequence: TGTGCCAGCAGCGGACAGTCGGGGGCCAACGTCCTGACTTTC.

The chain joins TRBV30 to TRBJ2-2; D not resolved. Germline V CDR1 and CDR2: GTSNPN, SVGIG (reference sequence). The CDR3 is 14 amino acids. Trimming removed 3 bases at V and 4 bases at J, with 12 bases between. CDR3 region: CAWSTGLGTGELFF. For the CDR3, the DNA is TGTGCCTGGAGCACGGGTTTGGGCACCGGGGAGCTGTTTTTT.

The V and J genes are TRBV9 and TRBJ1-2; possible D gene TRBD1, 5 bases. This CDR3 is built from 13 residues. The V end was cut by 4 bases, the J end by 7 bases, with 14 bases between. In germline, CDR1 is SGDLS, CDR2 YYNGEE. DNA of the CDR3: TGTGCCAGCAGCAATCAGGGACTTGGTGGCTACACCTTC. It codes for CASSNQGLGGYTF.

The V call is TRBV2, the J call TRBJ1-5; D is unclear. Trimming left V 3 bases short and J 0 bases short, with 9 bases between. CDR3 length equals 15 residues. Germline V gene sequence: CDR1 SNHLY, CDR2 FYNNEI. The CDR3 loop is CASSEKRYSNQPQHF. DNA of the CDR3: TGTGCCAGCAGTGAGAAGAGATATAGCAATCAGCCCCAGCATTTT.

J is TRBJ2-7 and V is TRBV20-1; D is unresolved. CDR3 length: 10 amino acids. The V end lost 6 bases, the J end lost 2 bases, and 5 bases lay between the germline ends. Looked up from germline, CDR1 is DFQATT and CDR2 is SNEGSKA (reference sequence). CDR3 nucleotides: TGCAGTGCGGGCCCCTACGAGCAGTACTTC. It yields the protein CSAGPYEQYF.

The V gene is TRBV6-2 or TRBV6-3, the J gene TRBJ2-1, with 7 bases lining up with TRBD2. This CDR3 is built from 14 residues. Trimming cost V 5 bases and J 0 bases; bases outside gene matches: 1. Per the germline V gene, CDR1 is MNHEY and CDR2 is SVGEGT. In DNA form, the CDR3 reads TGTGCCAGCAGTCGACTAGCCTCCTACAATGAGCAGTTCTTC. As protein: CASSRLASYNEQFF.

The chain joins TRBV19 to TRBJ1-2, with 7 nucleotides matching TRBD1. The germline gives CDR1 LNHDA, CDR2 SQIVND (reference sequence). CDR3 size: 17 residues. J gave up 6 bases and V 3 bases, and 16 bases lay outside the gene matches. The CDR3 here is CASSMGGRGRKGDGYTF. The CDR3 nucleotides read TGTGCCAGTAGTATGGGTGGCAGGGGGAGGAAAGGAGATGGCTACACCTTC.

This clone was counted only a few times. The chain couples TRBV28 to TRBJ2-7; no clear D gene. V lost 8 bases to trimming and J lost 2 bases, with 16 bases between them. Germline CDR1 MDHEN, CDR2 SYDVKM. The CDR3 extends over 14 amino acids. The CDR3 DNA sequence: TGTGCCAGCTCTTTTCAGGTGCGCCCCTACGAGCAGTACTTC. Its translation: CASSFQVRPYEQYF.

This chain connects TRBV3-1 (or the pseudogene TRBV3-2) to TRBJ1-1; D is unresolved. The V end lost 4 bases, the J end lost 0 bases, and 9 bases lay between the germline ends. Germline values: CDR1 LGHDT, CDR2 YNNKEL (reference sequence). The CDR3 runs 14 residues. CDR3 sequence reads: CASSPSGVNTEAFF. CDR3 sequence (DNA): TGTGCCAGCAGCCCCTCCGGGGTGAACACTGAAGCTTTCTTT.

The J gene is TRBJ1-2, the V gene TRBV5-1; D is undetermined. The V gene's germline CDR1 is SGHRS and CDR2 YFSETQ. The CDR3 spans 15 residues. Trimming took 0 bases from V and 7 from J, leaving 16 bases between them. CDR3 sequence (DNA): TGCGCCAGCAGCTTGGACCTCCAAGTCCAGGTTGGCTACACCTTC. It translates to CASSLDLQVQVGYTF.

The genes are TRBV2 and TRBJ2-7; 10 bases are shared with TRBD1. Losses at the gene ends were 4 bases for V and 7 bases for J; bases not matched to a gene: 7. Germline CDR1 and CDR2: SNHLY and FYNNEI. The CDR3 is 14 amino acids. The CDR3: CASSAGDRGLEQYF. The CDR3 DNA is TGTGCCAGCAGTGCGGGGGACAGGGGACTTGAGCAGTACTTC.

The chain carries TRBV14 and TRBJ1-2; weak D call: TRBD1 (6 bases). CDR3 size: 16 residues. V lost 4 bases, J lost 4 bases, and 19 bases lay in between. Germline lookup yields CDR1 SGHDN and CDR2 FVKESK. CDR3 loop: CASSPPGQGFAYGYTF. CDR3 in DNA: TGTGCCAGCAGCCCCCCCGGGCAGGGGTTCGCCTATGGCTACACCTTC.

This clone has a handful of counts. The chain links TRBV6-5 to TRBJ2-3, with 8 bases identical to TRBD2. The CDR3 spans 14 residues. Germline V gives CDR1 MNHEY, CDR2 SVGAGI. Unmatched junction bases numbered 5, after V lost 6 bases and J lost 3 bases. Here the CDR3 reads CASSKGTSTDTQYF. CDR3 bases: TGTGCCAGCAGCAAGGGGACTAGTACAGATACGCAGTATTTT.

This chain joins TRBV2 and TRBJ1-6; D might be TRBD1 (5 bases). CDR1 SNHLY and CDR2 FYNNEI come from the germline V gene. There are 15 residues in the CDR3. The V gene lost 4 bases and the J gene lost 2 bases, with 9 bases spanning the gap. The CDR3 DNA reads as TGTGCCAGCAGTGCGGGGGGGGCCTATAATTCACCCCTCCACTTT. Protein product: CASSAGGAYNSPLHF.

The V gene is TRBV5-1, the J gene TRBJ2-7; the match to TRBD2 covers 11 bases. This CDR3 comprises 18 residues. The ends lost 5 bases at V and 4 bases at J; junction bases unmatched: 17. Germline V gene data show CDR1 as SGHRS and CDR2 as YFSETQ. The CDR3 sequence: CASRRIGTSGFMIYEQYF. CDR3 coding DNA: TGCGCCAGCAGGAGGATCGGGACTAGCGGCTTTATGATTTACGAGCAGTACTTC. Variable domain in full (rest from reference TRBV5-1 and TRBJ2-7): KAGVTQTPRYLIKTRGQQVTLSCSPISGHRSVSWYQQTPGQGLQFLFEYFSETQRNKGNFPGRFSGRQFSNSRSEMNVSTLELGDSALYLCASRRIGTSGFMIYEQYFGPGTRLTVT.

V usage is TRBV5-6 and J usage is TRBJ1-2, with D hard to call. Germline V CDR1 and CDR2: SGHDT, YYEEEE. Trimming removed 0 bases from V and 10 bases from J, with 10 bases in between. The CDR3 runs 12 residues. The CDR3 region has the DNA TGTGCCAGCAGCTTGGACAGATCCGACTACACCTTC. Amino acids: CASSLDRSDYTF.

The V and J genes are TRBV6-1 and TRBJ2-7; 8 bases align to TRBD2. Trimming removed 2 bases from V and 4 bases from J; junction bases left unmatched: 7. The germline V gene encodes CDR1 MNHNS and CDR2 SASEGT. The CDR3 runs 15 residues. The CDR3 DNA sequence: TGTGCCAGCAGTGAATCCGGGACTAGTCTGTACGAGCAGTACTTC. Translation gives CASSESGTSLYEQYF.

This chain uses TRBV7-8 with TRBJ1-1; D gene unclear. V lost 1 base, J lost 1 base, and 4 bases lay in between. The CDR3 extends over 13 amino acids. In germline, CDR1 is SGHVS, CDR2 FQNEAQ. Here the CDR3 DNA reads TGTGCCAGCAGCTTAGATAGGAACACTGAAGCTTTCTTT. Encoded protein: CASSLDRNTEAFF.